Presented here are 32 T cell receptor beta chains from one specimen sequenced in a study of blood T cell repertoires in COVID-19 (dated by TCRdb to 2019 to 2021). Libraries were constructed by the immunoSEQ multiplex PCR assay. The immuneACCESS repertoire file appears here via TCRdb, limited to in-frame rearrangements. These files lack a portion of the clones; in checked studies, under half of the deficit traces to unresolved V genes, and the cause of the others is not known. For this sample there are roughly 74,000 clones; 70% to 90% appear just once. The ten largest make up about 2.7% of the sample. Sequencing was performed on peripheral blood. The receptors come from an older man with active or convalescent COVID-19.

The rearrangement links TRBV2 to TRBJ1-2; D is unclear. V shed 7 bases and J shed 7 bases, with 16 bases lying between them. The CDR3 contains 13 residues. Germline V gene sequence: CDR1 SNHLY, CDR2 FYNNEI. CDR3 loop: CASIWARSGGYTF. The CDR3 nucleotides are TGTGCCAGCATCTGGGCCCGAAGTGGTGGCTACACCTTC.

This clone was seen just once. The chain carries TRBV10-3 and TRBJ2-5, with 7 bases identical to TRBD1. V shed 8 bases, J shed 2 bases, and the junction held 5 bases outside the gene matches. Germline CDR1 ENHRY, CDR2 SYGVKD. The CDR3 has 13 amino acids. This CDR3 is CAISGTAQETQYF. The CDR3, as DNA: TGTGCCATCTCGGGGACAGCACAAGAGACCCAGTACTTC.

V and J are TRBV19 and TRBJ2-7; D may be TRBD2 (5 bases). Trimming cost V 5 bases and J 6 bases, with 14 bases left between them. Germline V gene sequence: CDR1 LNHDA, CDR2 SQIVND (reference sequence). The CDR3 totals 13 residues. The CDR3 sequence: CASSPQLASEQYF. The CDR3 bases are TGTGCCAGTAGTCCTCAGCTAGCATCCGAGCAGTACTTC. The complete variable domain, with remaining parts taken from reference TRBV19 and TRBJ2-7, reads DGGITQSPKYLFRKEGQNVTLSCEQNLNHDAMYWYRQDPGQGLRLIYYSQIVNDFQKGDIAEGYSVSREKKESFPLTVTSAQKNPTAFYLCASSPQLASEQYFGPGTRLTVT.

This clone occurred a few times. The chain employs TRBV6-5 and TRBJ1-1; no definite D call. Trimming stripped 0 bases from V and 0 bases from J, with 8 bases between. Germline CDR1 MNHEY, CDR2 SVGAGI. The CDR3 is made up of 15 amino acids. CDR3 bases: TGTGCCAGCAGTTACTCGTACAGAGTGAACACTGAAGCTTTCTTT. As protein: CASSYSYRVNTEAFF.

CDR3 residues: CASSPQLGGSGNTIYF. The DNA of the CDR3 is TGTGCCAGCAGTCCCCAACTGGGGGGCTCTGGAAACACCATATATTTT. V is TRBV27 and J is TRBJ1-3, with D possibly matching TRBD1 (5 bases). CDR1 is MNHEY and CDR2 is SMNVEV in the germline V gene (reference sequence). V dropped 5 bases and J dropped 0 bases, with 14 bases sitting between them. The CDR3 consists of 16 residues.

The chain is built from TRBV5-1 and TRBJ1-5; the D gene is possibly TRBD1 (5 bases). Trimming left V 0 bases short and J 8 bases short, with 12 bases between. This CDR3 contains 14 residues. Germline V gene sequence: CDR1 SGHRS, CDR2 YFSETQ. The CDR3 DNA sequence: TGCGCCAGCAGCTTGGTTCCAGGGTCGGAGCCCCAGCATTTT. It yields the protein CASSLVPGSEPQHF.

V usage is TRBV5-6 and J usage is TRBJ2-2; D uncertain. Looked up from germline, CDR1 is SGHDT and CDR2 is YYEEEE. The CDR3 length is 13 residues. Trimming removed 2 bases from V and 7 bases from J, with 9 bases in between. CDR3 DNA sequence: TGTGCCAGCAGCTTTGGCAGCGACGGGGAGCTGTTTTTT. Its protein is CASSFGSDGELFF.

The chain carries TRBV6-5 and TRBJ2-3; TRBD2 is a possible D gene (5 bases). V dropped 7 bases and J dropped 7 bases, with 18 bases sitting between them. CDR3 length: 14 residues. Germline V gives CDR1 MNHEY, CDR2 SVGAGI. The CDR3 DNA reads TGTGCCAGCACCCGTAGTAGCTCGGGAAATACGCAGTATTTT. It is translated as CASTRSSSGNTQYF.

This chain connects TRBV29-1 to TRBJ1-4, with 9 bases that match TRBD1. The CDR3 consists of 13 residues. Germline CDR1 is SQVTM and CDR2 is ANQGSEA. Unmatched junction bases numbered 4, after V lost 7 bases and J lost 4 bases. The CDR3: CSAMGQGNEKLFF. Here the CDR3 DNA reads TGCAGCGCTATGGGACAGGGTAATGAAAAACTGTTTTTT.

The rearrangement uses TRBV6-5 and TRBJ2-2, with unresolved D. The germline V and J ends were trimmed by 4 bases and 6 bases, with 6 bases remaining between them. This CDR3 is built from 12 residues. The germline gives CDR1 MNHEY, CDR2 SVGAGI. The CDR3 reads CASSSVSGELFF. Here the CDR3 DNA reads TGTGCCAGCAGTTCTGTGTCCGGGGAGCTGTTTTTT.

In DNA, the CDR3 is TGTGCCAGCAGTTTGACTAAGCGGGAGGCAGATACGCAGTATTTT. It yields the protein CASSLTKREADTQYF. The V and J genes are TRBV28 and TRBJ2-3, with 9 bases aligning to TRBD2. From germline, CDR1 is MDHEN and CDR2 SYDVKM. J lost 4 bases, V lost 3 bases, and 5 bases had no gene match. The CDR3 is 15 residues long.

This chain joins TRBV11-2 and TRBJ2-1; D is possibly TRBD1 (6 bases). The V gene lost 3 bases and the J gene lost 7 bases, with 13 bases spanning the gap. The CDR3 is made up of 14 amino acids. Germline V gives CDR1 SGHAT, CDR2 FQNNGV. CDR3 DNA sequence: TGTGCCAGCAGCTTGACGCACCAGGGGAATGAGCAGTTCTTC. This gives the protein CASSLTHQGNEQFF. Using reference TRBV11-2 and TRBJ2-1 for the parts outside the CDR3, the full variable domain is EAGVAQSPRYKIIEKRQSVAFWCNPISGHATLYWYQQILGQGPKLLIQFQNNGVVDDSQLPKDRFSAERLKGVDSTLKIQPAKLEDSAVYLCASSLTHQGNEQFFGPGTRLTVL.

The chain uses TRBV5-6 and TRBJ2-2; 12 nucleotides align to TRBD2. Germline lookup yields CDR1 SGHDT and CDR2 YYEEEE. J was trimmed by 9 bases and V by 4 bases; bases with no gene match: 10. CDR3 length equals 16 residues. The CDR3 protein is CASSLTSGRQSRELFF. Here the CDR3 DNA reads TGTGCCAGCAGCCTTACTAGCGGGAGGCAATCGCGGGAGCTGTTTTTT.

This clone showed up just a few times. The DNA of the CDR3 is TGTGCCAGCAGTTTTGGGCAGGGGGCCACTGAAGCTTTCTTT. It yields the protein CASSFGQGATEAFF. The genes are TRBV6-5 and TRBJ1-1, with 8 bases matching TRBD1. The germline gives CDR1 MNHEY, CDR2 SVGAGI. V gave up 4 bases and J gave up 4 bases; unmatched junction bases: 5. The CDR3 loop spans 14 amino acids.

V gene TRBV5-1 combines with J gene TRBJ2-3, with TRBD2 matching 14 bases. CDR1 and CDR2 from the germline V gene are SGHRS and YFSETQ. The CDR3 totals 17 residues. V was pared by 6 bases and J by 3 bases, with 9 bases of the junction left unmatched. The CDR3 DNA reads TGCGCCAGCAAGGGACTAGCGGGAGAGATAGGAACAGATACGCAGTATTTT. Protein sequence: CASKGLAGEIGTDTQYF.

The rearrangement links TRBV7-8 to TRBJ2-5, with D possibly matching TRBD2 (5 bases). V was trimmed by 5 bases and J by 7 bases, leaving 14 bases between them. The CDR3 loop spans 13 amino acids. CDR1 is SGHVS and CDR2 is FQNEAQ in the germline V gene. CDR3 nucleotide sequence: TGTGCCAGCAGCCCTCCTAGCCGGGTGACCCAGTACTTC. It is translated as CASSPPSRVTQYF.

The rearrangement uses TRBV25-1 and TRBJ1-2; TRBD1 matches 7 bases. The J segment lost 8 bases and the V segment lost 9 bases, leaving 6 bases of the junction unmatched. The CDR3 runs to 11 residues. Germline lookup yields CDR1 MGHDK and CDR2 SYGVNS. As DNA, the CDR3 is TGTGCCAGTACTGACAGGGAAGGCTACACCTTC. This codes for CASTDREGYTF.

This clone was seen only once. V and J are TRBV7-2 and TRBJ2-1; TRBD1 agrees at 8 bases. Trimming at V came to 5 bases and at J to 7 bases, leaving 7 bases not matched to a gene. In germline, CDR1 is SGHTA, CDR2 FQGNSA. The CDR3 contains 14 residues. CDR3 sequence (DNA): TGTGCCAGCAGCCATGACAGGGGTGGGAATGAGCAGTTCTTC. Translating gives CASSHDRGGNEQFF.

The chain employs TRBV6-6 and TRBJ1-1; 9 bases are shared with TRBD1. J gave up 1 base and V 6 bases, and 6 bases lay outside the gene matches. CDR3 size: 15 residues. Germline-derived CDR1 and CDR2 are MNHNY and SVGAGI (reference sequence). The chain's CDR3 is CASSPPTGGNTEAFF. The CDR3 DNA sequence: TGTGCCAGCAGCCCCCCGACAGGGGGGAACACTGAAGCTTTCTTT.

In regard to this clone: Other nucleotide sequences from this sample produce the same CDR3. This sequence joins TRBV7-9 and TRBJ1-2; maybe TRBD1 (5 bases). V lost 5 bases to trimming and J lost 6 bases, with 7 bases between them. CDR1 is SEHNR and CDR2 is FQNEAQ in the germline V gene (reference sequence). The CDR3 runs to 11 residues. CDR3 in amino acids: CASSPTDGYTF. CDR3 nucleotide sequence: TGTGCCAGCAGCCCGACAGATGGCTACACCTTC. The variable domain in full, completed from reference TRBV7-9 and TRBJ1-2, reads DTGVSQNPRHKITKRGQNVTFRCDPISEHNRLYWYRQTLGQGPEFLTYFQNEAQLEKSRLLSDRFSAERPKGSFSTLEIQRTEQGDSAMYLCASSPTDGYTFGSGTRLTVV.

This chain uses TRBV12-5 with TRBJ1-1, with 7 nucleotides matching TRBD1. J lost 2 bases, V lost 3 bases, and 3 bases had no gene match. The CDR3 has 14 residues. CDR1 and CDR2 (germline): LGHNT, FRNRAP. The CDR3 DNA follows: TGTGCTAGTGGTTTCGGGACAGCAAACACTGAAGCTTTCTTT. As protein: CASGFGTANTEAFF.

The rearrangement links TRBV5-1 to TRBJ1-2, with 8 bases identical to TRBD1. CDR1 is SGHRS, CDR2 YFSETQ, per germline. This CDR3 contains 14 residues. V was pared by 0 bases and J by 8 bases, with 6 bases of the junction left unmatched. This CDR3 is CASSLALGQGGYTF. CDR3 coding DNA: TGCGCCAGCAGCTTGGCCCTAGGACAGGGAGGCTACACCTTC.

The rearrangement uses TRBV5-6 and TRBJ1-1; 7 bases are a match to TRBD1. Germline V gene sequence: CDR1 SGHDT, CDR2 YYEEEE. The CDR3 consists of 15 residues. With 4 bases clipped from V and 1 base from J, the junction kept 7 bases outside the gene matches. CDR3 DNA sequence: TGTGCCAGCAGCGTTTACGGGACAGCGAACACTGAAGCTTTCTTT. It codes for CASSVYGTANTEAFF.

The rearrangement links TRBV18 to TRBJ1-4; no clear D gene. The CDR3 covers 13 residues. The ends were cut back, 5 bases at V and 0 bases at J, with 4 bases in the middle. In germline, CDR1 is KGHSH, CDR2 LQKENI. The CDR3 spells CASSSATNEKLFF. The CDR3 DNA is TGTGCCAGCTCAAGCGCAACTAATGAAAAACTGTTTTTT.

The chain carries TRBV27 and TRBJ2-7, with D possibly being TRBD2 (6 bases). V lost 5 bases and J lost 6, with 20 bases in between. Germline CDR1 is MNHEY and CDR2 is SMNVEV (reference sequence). This CDR3 has 15 residues. The CDR3 region is CASSDRDSTLTEQYF. The CDR3 DNA reads TGTGCCAGCAGTGACCGGGACTCGACTTTAACCGAGCAGTACTTC.

J is TRBJ2-5 and V is TRBV9, with 12 bases aligning to TRBD2. Germline lookup yields CDR1 SGDLS and CDR2 YYNGEE. J was trimmed by 3 bases and V by 0 bases; bases with no gene match: 6. This CDR3 has 17 amino acids. The CDR3 coding sequence is TGTGCCAGCAGCGTAGGGGTGACTAGCGGGAGTAAAGAGACCCAGTACTTC. As protein: CASSVGVTSGSKETQYF.

In this sample, this clone turned up once. The rearrangement links TRBV5-1 to TRBJ2-3, with 7 bases matching TRBD2. CDR1 and CDR2 (germline): SGHRS, YFSETQ. CDR3 length equals 16 residues. V shed 0 bases, J shed 2 bases, and the junction held 6 bases outside the gene matches. CDR3 in amino acids: CASSLVGLADTDTQYF. The CDR3 nucleotides read TGCGCCAGCAGCTTGGTAGGGCTAGCGGACACAGATACGCAGTATTTT.

The chain joins TRBV30 to TRBJ2-1, with TRBD1 identical over 8 bases. Trimming removed 2 bases from V and 2 bases from J; junction bases left unmatched: 11. The germline V gene has CDR1 GTSNPN and CDR2 SVGIG (reference sequence). This CDR3 has 17 amino acids. Written as DNA, the CDR3 is TGTGCCTGGAGTCAAAGCCACACAGGGGGGCCCTACAATGAGCAGTTCTTC. Its protein product is CAWSQSHTGGPYNEQFF.

The sample holds a few counts of this clone. The CDR3 coding sequence is TGTGCCAGCAGTTTTGAGAGGGGGGGGTTAAATCAGCCCCAGCATTTT. Translation gives CASSFERGGLNQPQHF. The V gene is TRBV28, the J gene TRBJ1-5; TRBD1 might be the D (6 bases). CDR1 is MDHEN, CDR2 SYDVKM, per germline. V lost 3 bases and J lost 4, with 16 bases in between. The CDR3 totals 16 residues.

This chain uses TRBV5-1 with TRBJ2-1, with a weak D call TRBD2 (6 bases). Germline V gene sequence: CDR1 SGHRS, CDR2 YFSETQ. V lost 4 bases and J 0 bases, leaving 23 bases between the germline ends. CDR3 size: 19 residues. The CDR3 bases are TGCGCCAGCAGCCCGGGACTGAACCGTCAATTAAGCTCCTACAATGAGCAGTTCTTC. Translation: CASSPGLNRQLSSYNEQFF.

The chain is built from TRBV3-1 (or the pseudogene TRBV3-2) and TRBJ2-7, with 7 bases identical to TRBD2. CDR1 and CDR2 from the germline V gene are LGHDT and YNNKEL (reference sequence). The J segment lost 0 bases and the V segment lost 3 bases, leaving 8 bases of the junction unmatched. This CDR3 spans 16 amino acids. Written as DNA, the CDR3 is TGTGCCAGCAGCCATGGGCTTAGCGGGTTCTCCTACGAGCAGTACTTC. It translates to CASSHGLSGFSYEQYF.

This clone was seen just once. V usage is TRBV6-5 and J usage is TRBJ1-1, with TRBD1 identical over 7 bases. The CDR3 totals 14 residues. CDR1 is MNHEY and CDR2 is SVGAGI in the germline V gene. J lost 7 bases, V lost 4 bases, and 9 bases had no gene match. The CDR3: CASSFDRVDGEAFF. CDR3 in DNA: TGTGCCAGCAGTTTCGACAGGGTCGACGGTGAAGCTTTCTTT.